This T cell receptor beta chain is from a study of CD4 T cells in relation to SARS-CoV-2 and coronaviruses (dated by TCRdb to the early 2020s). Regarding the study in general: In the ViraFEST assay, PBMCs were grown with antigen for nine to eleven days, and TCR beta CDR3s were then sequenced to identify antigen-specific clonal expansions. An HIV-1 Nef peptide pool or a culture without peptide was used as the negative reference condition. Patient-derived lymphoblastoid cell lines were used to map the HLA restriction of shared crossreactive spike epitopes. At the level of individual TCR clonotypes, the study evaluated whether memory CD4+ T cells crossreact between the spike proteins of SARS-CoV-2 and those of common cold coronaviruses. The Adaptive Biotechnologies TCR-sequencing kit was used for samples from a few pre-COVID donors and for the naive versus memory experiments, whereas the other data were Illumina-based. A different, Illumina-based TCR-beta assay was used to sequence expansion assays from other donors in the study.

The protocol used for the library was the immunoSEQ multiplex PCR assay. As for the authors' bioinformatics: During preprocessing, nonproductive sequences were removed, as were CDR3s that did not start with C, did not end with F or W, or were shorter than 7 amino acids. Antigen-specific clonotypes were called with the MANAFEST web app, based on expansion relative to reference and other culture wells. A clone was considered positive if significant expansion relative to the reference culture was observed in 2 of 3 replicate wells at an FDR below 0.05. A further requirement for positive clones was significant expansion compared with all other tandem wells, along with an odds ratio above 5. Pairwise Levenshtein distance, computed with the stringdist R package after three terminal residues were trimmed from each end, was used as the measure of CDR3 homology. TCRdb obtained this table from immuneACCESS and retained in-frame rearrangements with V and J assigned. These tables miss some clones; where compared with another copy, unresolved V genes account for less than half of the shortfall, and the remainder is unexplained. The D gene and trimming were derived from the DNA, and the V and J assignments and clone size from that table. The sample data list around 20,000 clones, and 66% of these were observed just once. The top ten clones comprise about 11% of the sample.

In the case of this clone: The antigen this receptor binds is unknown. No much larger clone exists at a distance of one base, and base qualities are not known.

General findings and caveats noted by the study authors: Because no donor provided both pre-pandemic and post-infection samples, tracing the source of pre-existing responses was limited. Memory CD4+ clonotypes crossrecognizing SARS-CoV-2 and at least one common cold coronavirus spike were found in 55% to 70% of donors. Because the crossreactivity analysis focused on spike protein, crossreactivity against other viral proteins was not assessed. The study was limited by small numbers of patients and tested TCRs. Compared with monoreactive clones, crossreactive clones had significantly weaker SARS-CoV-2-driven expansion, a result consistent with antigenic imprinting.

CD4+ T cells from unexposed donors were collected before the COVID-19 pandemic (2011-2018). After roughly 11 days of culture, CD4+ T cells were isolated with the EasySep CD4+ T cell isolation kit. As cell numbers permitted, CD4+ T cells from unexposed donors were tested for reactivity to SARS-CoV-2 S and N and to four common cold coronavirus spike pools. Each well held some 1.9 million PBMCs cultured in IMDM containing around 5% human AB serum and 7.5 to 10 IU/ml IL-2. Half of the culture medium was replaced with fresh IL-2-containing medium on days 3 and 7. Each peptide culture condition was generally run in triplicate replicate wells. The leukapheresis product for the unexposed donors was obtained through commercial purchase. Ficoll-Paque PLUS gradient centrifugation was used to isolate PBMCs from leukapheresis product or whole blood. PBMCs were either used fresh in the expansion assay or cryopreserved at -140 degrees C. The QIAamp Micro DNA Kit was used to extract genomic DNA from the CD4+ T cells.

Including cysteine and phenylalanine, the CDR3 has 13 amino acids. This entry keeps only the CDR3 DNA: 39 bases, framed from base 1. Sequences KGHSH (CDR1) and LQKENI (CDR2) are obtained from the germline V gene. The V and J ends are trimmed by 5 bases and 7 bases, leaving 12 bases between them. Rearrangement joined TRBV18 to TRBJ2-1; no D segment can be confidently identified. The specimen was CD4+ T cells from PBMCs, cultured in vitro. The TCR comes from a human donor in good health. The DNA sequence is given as TGTGCCAGCTCAAGTCCTCCATTTAATGAGCAGTTCTTC. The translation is CASSSPPFNEQFF.